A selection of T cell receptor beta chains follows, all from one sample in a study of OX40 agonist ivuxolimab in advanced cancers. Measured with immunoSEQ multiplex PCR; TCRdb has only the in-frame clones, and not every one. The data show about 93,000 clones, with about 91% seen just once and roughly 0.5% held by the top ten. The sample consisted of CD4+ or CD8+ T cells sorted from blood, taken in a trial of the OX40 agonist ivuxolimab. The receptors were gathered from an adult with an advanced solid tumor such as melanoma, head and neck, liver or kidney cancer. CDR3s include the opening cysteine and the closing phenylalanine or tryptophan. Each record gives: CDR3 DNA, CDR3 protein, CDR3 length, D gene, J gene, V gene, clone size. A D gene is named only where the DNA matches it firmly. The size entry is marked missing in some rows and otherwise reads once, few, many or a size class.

TGTGCCAGCGGGGCAGGGGAAATTTATGGCTACACCTTC CASGAGEIYGYTF 13 - TRBJ1-2 TRBV6-5 -
TGTGCCAGCAGTGACCGGGACACCAAACCCCTCCACTTT CASSDRDTKPLHF 13 - TRBJ1-6 TRBV27 once
TGCAGTGCTAGAACCTACGGAGAGCAGTACTTC CSARTYGEQYF 11 - TRBJ2-7 TRBV20-1 -
TGTGCCACCAGCAGGGGACGGACAGGGGCCACGACTGGAAACACCATATATTTT CATSRGRTGATTGNTIYF 18 TRBD1 TRBJ1-3 TRBV15 -
TGTGCCAGCAGGATCGACAGGGGGGCTGAAGCTTTCTTT CASRIDRGAEAFF 13 TRBD1 TRBJ1-1 TRBV6-6 -
TGTGCCAGCAGCTCCCTACAGGGCGCTAGCACAGATACGCAGTATTTT CASSSLQGASTDTQYF 16 - TRBJ2-3 TRBV2 -
TGTGCCAGTAGTTCCGCCTTAGCGGGATCCATGGACGAGCAGTACTTC CASSSALAGSMDEQYF 16 TRBD2 TRBJ2-7 TRBV19 -
TGTGCCAGCTCACCAGGCCAGGGTCTGCGCGAGCAGTACTTC CASSPGQGLREQYF 14 - TRBJ2-7 TRBV18 -
TGTGCCAGCAGCGGGTCGGGCCCACCGGGGAAACTGTTTTTT CASSGSGPPGKLFF 14 - TRBJ1-4 TRBV2 once
TGTGCCACCATACCAACCGCTAACTATGGCTACACCTTC CATIPTANYGYTF 13 - TRBJ1-2 TRBV6-4 -
TGTGCCAGCAGCCCCGCTGACTACGAGCAGTACTTC CASSPADYEQYF 12 - TRBJ2-7 TRBV28 -
TGTGCCTGGATGGGACAGGGGGCCGGGAACACTGAAGCTTTCTTT CAWMGQGAGNTEAFF 15 TRBD1 TRBJ1-1 TRBV30 -
TGCAGTGCTGGCGCCCAAGAGACCCAGTACTTC CSAGAQETQYF 11 - TRBJ2-5 TRBV20-1 -
TGCGCCAGCAGCATAGGATACACCGGGGAGCTGTTTTTT CASSIGYTGELFF 13 - TRBJ2-2 TRBV5-1 -
TGTGCCAGCACCAGGGAGGCGGAGATTAGCAATCAGCCCCAGCATTTT CASTREAEISNQPQHF 16 - TRBJ1-5 TRBV5-4 -
TGTGCCAGCAGCGTAGGGGGCAAGGGGACCTACGAGCAGTACTTC CASSVGGKGTYEQYF 15 TRBD1 TRBJ2-7 TRBV4-2 -
TGTGCCAGCAGTCACAGTGGGAACCGCCAAGAGACCCAGTACTTC CASSHSGNRQETQYF 15 - TRBJ2-5 TRBV6-6 once
TGTGCCATCAGGTCGGGTTGGCGGCAGTTCTTC CAIRSGWRQFF 11 - TRBJ2-1 TRBV10-3 -
TGTGCCAGCAGTTACGTTTCAGGGGGGGGAACTGAAGCTTTCTTT CASSYVSGGGTEAFF 15 TRBD1 TRBJ1-1 TRBV6-6 -
TGTGCCAGCAGTAATCCAGGGGGGTCCCTCTACGAGCAGTACTTC CASSNPGGSLYEQYF 15 - TRBJ2-7 TRBV2 -
TGTGCCAGCAGCTTTCTAGCGGACTCGGGCAATGAGCAGTTCTTC CASSFLADSGNEQFF 15 TRBD2 TRBJ2-1 TRBV5-4 medium-sized
TGTGCCAGCAGCTTAGGAGGGGGGCGAATAGATACGCAGTATTTT CASSLGGGRIDTQYF 15 - TRBJ2-3 TRBV7-9 -
TGTGCCAGCAGCGATGGACAGGGGACCGAGCAGTACTTC CASSDGQGTEQYF 13 TRBD1 TRBJ2-7 TRBV6-5 -
TGTGCCAGCTCACCACAGGGGAGGGACGGAACGCAGTATTTT CASSPQGRDGTQYF 14 TRBD2 TRBJ2-3 TRBV18 -
TGTGCTAGCAGCTTATTGGAGACAGGACAAGAGACCCAGTACTTC CASSLLETGQETQYF 15 - TRBJ2-5 TRBV7-7 -
TGTGCCAGCAGCCCAGGTACAGCGAGCAATCAGCCCCAGCATTTT CASSPGTASNQPQHF 15 - TRBJ1-5 TRBV7-2 -
TGTGCCAGCTCACCCCCAGGGGTAAATTCACCCCTCCACTTT CASSPPGVNSPLHF 14 - TRBJ1-6 TRBV18 -